These 21 T cell receptor beta chains were sequenced from one sample in a study of blood T cell repertoires in COVID-19 (dated by TCRdb to the early 2020s). Library preparation used the immunoSEQ multiplex PCR assay. What TCRdb holds here is the immuneACCESS table cut down to in-frame rearrangements. Part of the clones is not present; checked against another copy, under half of the missing clones reflect an unresolved V gene, and the others are unexplained. The sample table holds roughly 69,000 clones, of which 87% were seen once. Of the sample, about 6.6% falls within the top ten clones. The sequencing input was peripheral blood. All receptors derive from a man aged 45-65 years with active COVID-19.

The chain couples TRBV5-1 to TRBJ2-7; 11 bases line up with TRBD2. Unmatched junction bases numbered 9, after V lost 6 bases and J lost 4 bases. CDR3 length: 15 amino acids. The germline V gene encodes CDR1 SGHRS and CDR2 YFSETQ. The CDR3 reads CASKYQLAGEYEQYF. The CDR3, as DNA: TGCGCCAGCAAGTATCAACTAGCGGGAGAGTACGAGCAGTACTTC.

This chain uses TRBV10-3 with TRBJ2-7; D gene ambiguous. Germline V gene data show CDR1 as ENHRY and CDR2 as SYGVKD. The CDR3 consists of 12 residues. The V end lost 2 bases, the J end lost 4 bases, and 6 bases lay between the germline ends. The CDR3 sequence is CAISEELYEQYF. DNA of the CDR3: TGTGCCATCAGTGAGGAGCTTTACGAGCAGTACTTC.

V is TRBV4-3 and J is TRBJ2-3; D possibly corresponds to TRBD1 (6 bases). This CDR3 region has 18 residues. Germline V lookup: CDR1 LGHNA, CDR2 YSLEER. Trimming cost V 0 bases and J 2 bases, with 18 bases left between them. CDR3 loop: CASSQDLTPQGYTDTQYF. The CDR3 nucleotides are TGCGCCAGCAGCCAAGATCTAACGCCACAGGGTTACACAGATACGCAGTATTTT.

The chain carries TRBV27 and TRBJ2-6; maybe TRBD1 (5 bases). CDR1 and CDR2 (germline): MNHEY, SMNVEV (reference sequence). CDR3 length equals 15 residues. Deletions cut 2 bases from V and 3 bases from J, with 8 bases between. CDR3 in DNA: TGTGCCAGCAGTTTAGCAGGGATTGGGGCCAACGTCCTGACTTTC. Its translation is CASSLAGIGANVLTF.

This clone has only one observation. The chain recombines TRBV6-6 with TRBJ2-1; D perhaps matches TRBD1 (5 bases). Germline CDR1 MNHNY, CDR2 SVGAGI (reference sequence). The V end lost 5 bases, the J end lost 9 bases, and 11 bases lay between the germline ends. The CDR3 contains 12 residues. This chain's CDR3 is CASSQRGTEQFF. The CDR3 DNA reads as TGTGCCAGCAGTCAAAGGGGTACTGAGCAGTTCTTC.

The chain couples TRBV27 to TRBJ2-2, with TRBD2 identical over 9 bases. The junction had 8 bases not matched to a gene; V was cut back by 6 bases and J by 6 bases. CDR3 length: 15 residues. CDR1 is MNHEY, CDR2 SMNVEV, per germline (reference sequence). In DNA form, the CDR3 reads TGTGCCAGCAGCCCCGGGACTAGCAGTCCCGGGGAGCTGTTTTTT. As protein: CASSPGTSSPGELFF.

This chain links TRBV9 with TRBJ2-1, with 7 positions matching TRBD2. The J segment lost 6 bases and the V segment lost 4 bases, leaving 10 bases of the junction unmatched. There are 15 residues in the CDR3. Looked up from germline, CDR1 is SGDLS and CDR2 is YYNGEE. The CDR3 here is CASSPSGGAVNEQFF. The CDR3 nucleotides read TGTGCCAGCAGCCCGTCGGGGGGAGCGGTCAATGAGCAGTTCTTC.

J is TRBJ2-1 and V is TRBV28, with D possibly matching TRBD1 (6 bases). The CDR3 length is 15 residues. Trimming left V 3 bases short and J 4 bases short, with 13 bases between. Germline V gene data show CDR1 as MDHEN and CDR2 as SYDVKM. The CDR3 here is CASSFPDSSYNEQFF. The CDR3 region has the DNA TGTGCCAGCAGTTTCCCGGACAGTTCATACAATGAGCAGTTCTTC.

This sequence joins TRBV7-3 and TRBJ2-7; 8 nucleotides agree with TRBD1. The CDR3 has 15 amino acids. The V gene end was trimmed by 5 bases and the J gene end by 4 bases; junction bases not matched to a gene: 10. Looked up from germline, CDR1 is SGHTA and CDR2 is FQGTGA. The CDR3: CASSPTGGLLYEQYF. DNA of the CDR3: TGTGCCAGCAGCCCCACAGGGGGGCTACTTTACGAGCAGTACTTC.

V and J are TRBV10-1 and TRBJ2-1; TRBD2 agrees at 7 bases. Germline V gene sequence: CDR1 WNHNN, CDR2 SYGVQD (reference sequence). V shed 0 bases and J 1 base; nucleotides not matched to a gene: 9. The CDR3 has 18 amino acids. The CDR3 region is CASSESDLAGESYNEQFF. DNA of the CDR3: TGCGCCAGCAGTGAGTCGGATTTAGCGGGCGAATCCTACAATGAGCAGTTCTTC.

By share, this clone counts as medium-sized. The CDR3 here is CASSFGLLASQETQYF. CDR3 bases: TGTGCCAGCAGTTTTGGGCTTCTAGCCTCACAAGAGACCCAGTACTTC. V usage is TRBV28 and J usage is TRBJ2-5; perhaps TRBD2 as D (5 bases). Trimming took 3 bases from V and 2 from J, leaving 16 bases between them. The CDR3 covers 16 residues. CDR1 is MDHEN and CDR2 is SYDVKM in the germline V gene.

This clone came up a few times. The gene calls are TRBV5-1 and TRBJ2-3; 9 bases are shared with TRBD1. Germline CDR1 reads SGHRS; CDR2 reads YFSETQ. Trimming at V came to 4 bases and at J to 6 bases, leaving 6 bases not matched to a gene. There are 14 residues in the CDR3. As DNA, the CDR3 is TGCGCCAGCAGCACGGGACAGGGAGGGGATACGCAGTATTTT. It specifies CASSTGQGGDTQYF.

This sequence joins TRBV11-2 and TRBJ2-7; the D gene is possibly TRBD1 (5 bases). CDR1 is SGHAT and CDR2 is FQNNGV in the germline V gene. Trimming shortened V by 1 base and J by 5 bases, and 9 bases separated the two germline ends. This CDR3 is built from 13 residues. Here the CDR3 reads CASSLGAGNEQYF. CDR3 sequence (DNA): TGTGCCAGCAGCTTAGGAGCAGGGAACGAGCAGTACTTC.

The V call is TRBV19, the J call TRBJ1-5; D remains ambiguous. This CDR3 contains 14 residues. V lost 7 bases and J lost 0, with 10 bases in between. Germline V gives CDR1 LNHDA, CDR2 SQIVND (reference sequence). The CDR3 reads CASIDIYSNQPQHF. CDR3 bases: TGTGCCAGTATCGACATTTATAGCAATCAGCCCCAGCATTTT.

The chain is built from TRBV4-2 and TRBJ2-7; 11 nucleotides align to TRBD2. The CDR3 extends over 16 amino acids. Per the germline V gene, CDR1 is LGHNA and CDR2 is YNFKEQ. Trimming cost V 5 bases and J 2 bases; bases outside gene matches: 8. This CDR3 is CASSETSGSLAYEQYF. The CDR3 DNA sequence: TGTGCCAGCAGCGAAACTAGCGGGAGTCTCGCCTACGAGCAGTACTTC.

The chain has TRBV7-2 and TRBJ1-1, with TRBD1 matching 9 bases. CDR1 SGHTA and CDR2 FQGNSA come from the germline V gene. CDR3 length: 15 amino acids. V shed 5 bases, J shed 3 bases, and the junction held 7 bases outside the gene matches. The CDR3 coding sequence is TGTGCCAGCAGCCCCGACAGGGGGGGGCACACTGAAGCTTTCTTT. The encoded protein is CASSPDRGGHTEAFF.

This clone occurred a few times. The chain joins TRBV19 to TRBJ1-1; no definite D call. The CDR3 extends over 13 amino acids. Germline lookup yields CDR1 LNHDA and CDR2 SQIVND (reference sequence). The V end was cut by 3 bases, the J end by 10 bases, with 15 bases between. The CDR3 coding sequence is TGTGCCAGTAGTATGGTACGCGGTTTCGGAGCTTTCTTT. Translating gives CASSMVRGFGAFF.

The chain couples TRBV24-1 to TRBJ2-3, with TRBD1 matching over 10 bases. V lost 5 bases to trimming and J lost 6 bases; unmatched junction nucleotides: 4. Germline values: CDR1 KGHDR, CDR2 SFDVKD. The CDR3 runs 14 residues. The CDR3 DNA sequence: TGTGCCACCAGTGCGGGACAGGGGATGGATACGCAGTATTTT. Protein: CATSAGQGMDTQYF.

The chain is built from TRBV29-1 and TRBJ1-3; the D is unclear. Germline CDR1 and CDR2: SQVTM and ANQGSEA. Trimming took 2 bases from V and 0 from J, leaving 14 bases between them. CDR3 length equals 16 residues. The CDR3 DNA reads TGCAGCGTTGAAACGGGAGGCTCGAGCTCTGGAAACACCATATATTTT. Amino acids: CSVETGGSSSGNTIYF.

The chain employs TRBV9 and TRBJ2-2, with TRBD1 matching 9 bases. The V gene's germline CDR1 is SGDLS and CDR2 YYNGEE. This CDR3 region has 15 residues. The junction had 5 bases not matched to a gene; V was cut back by 3 bases and J by 5 bases. The CDR3 protein is CASSARTGVTGELFF. CDR3 coding DNA: TGTGCCAGCAGCGCCAGGACAGGGGTGACCGGGGAGCTGTTTTTT.

The chain joins TRBV6-4 to TRBJ1-1; D is unclear. V was pared by 3 bases and J by 1 base, with 6 bases between. Germline V gene lookup returns CDR1 MRHNA and CDR2 SNTAGT. The CDR3 length is 13 residues. The chain's CDR3 is CASSERENTEAFF. In DNA form, the CDR3 reads TGTGCCAGCAGTGAGAGGGAGAACACTGAAGCTTTCTTT.